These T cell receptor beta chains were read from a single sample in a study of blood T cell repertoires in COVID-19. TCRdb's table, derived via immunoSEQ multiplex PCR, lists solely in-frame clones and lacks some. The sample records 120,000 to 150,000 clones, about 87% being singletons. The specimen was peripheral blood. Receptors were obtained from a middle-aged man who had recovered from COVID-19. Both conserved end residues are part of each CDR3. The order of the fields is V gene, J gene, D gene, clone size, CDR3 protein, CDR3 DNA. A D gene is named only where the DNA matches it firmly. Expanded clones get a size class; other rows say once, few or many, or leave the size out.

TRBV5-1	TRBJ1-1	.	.	CASSPQMGGNTEAFF	TGCGCCAGCAGCCCCCAAATGGGGGGGAACACTGAAGCTTTCTTT
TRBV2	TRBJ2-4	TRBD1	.	CASSQTGRNIQYF	TGTGCCAGCAGTCAGACAGGGCGGAACATTCAGTACTTC
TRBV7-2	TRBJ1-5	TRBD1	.	CASSLTGGPQPQHF	TGTGCCAGCAGCTTGACAGGGGGTCCTCAGCCCCAGCATTTT
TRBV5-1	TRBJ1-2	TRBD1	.	CASSLQGALNYGYTF	TGCGCCAGCAGCTTGCAGGGGGCCCTTAACTATGGCTACACCTTC
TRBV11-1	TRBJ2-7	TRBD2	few	CASSIRDYRYEQYF	TGTGCCAGCAGCATCCGGGACTACCGCTACGAGCAGTACTTC
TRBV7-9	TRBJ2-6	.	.	CASSLAQGPSGANVLTF	TGTGCCAGCAGCTTAGCCCAGGGCCCCTCTGGGGCCAACGTCCTGACTTTC
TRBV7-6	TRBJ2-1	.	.	CASSLAGGEQFF	TGTGCCAGCAGCTTAGCAGGGGGTGAGCAGTTCTTC
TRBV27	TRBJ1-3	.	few	CASIRKEGVRKTGSSGNTIYF	TGTGCCAGCATTCGCAAAGAGGGAGTTAGGAAAACAGGGAGCTCTGGAAACACCATATATTTT
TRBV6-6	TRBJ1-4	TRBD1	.	CASSPGGWGTEKLFF	TGTGCCAGCAGTCCAGGGGGTTGGGGAACAGAAAAACTGTTTTTT
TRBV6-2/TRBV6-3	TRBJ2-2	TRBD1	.	CASSTDRTTTGELFF	TGTGCCAGCAGTACGGACAGGACAACCACCGGGGAGCTGTTTTTT
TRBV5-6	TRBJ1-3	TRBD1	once	CASSHGTGIGNTIYF	TGTGCCAGCAGCCACGGGACAGGGATTGGAAACACCATATATTTT
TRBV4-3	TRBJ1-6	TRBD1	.	CASSQDRANNSPLHF	TGCGCCAGCAGCCAGGACAGGGCCAATAATTCACCCCTCCACTTT
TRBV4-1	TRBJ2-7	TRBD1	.	CASSQGMGQGAYEQYF	TGCGCCAGCAGCCAAGGAATGGGACAGGGGGCCTACGAGCAGTACTTC
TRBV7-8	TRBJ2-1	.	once	CASSSVRGDYNEQFF	TGTGCCAGCAGCTCAGTGAGAGGAGACTACAATGAGCAGTTCTTC
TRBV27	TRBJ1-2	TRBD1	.	CASSSRTGGAGYGYTF	TGTGCCAGCAGTTCTAGGACAGGGGGCGCGGGCTATGGCTACACCTTC
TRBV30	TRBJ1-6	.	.	CAVQDSSYNSPLHF	TGTGCCGTACAGGATAGCTCCTATAATTCACCCCTCCACTTT
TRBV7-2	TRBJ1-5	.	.	CASSLGTNQPQHF	TGTGCCAGCAGCTTAGGGACTAATCAGCCCCAGCATTTT
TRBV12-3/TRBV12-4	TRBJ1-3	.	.	CASSFIQDHAF	TGTGCCAGCAGTTTCATACAGGACCATGCTTTT
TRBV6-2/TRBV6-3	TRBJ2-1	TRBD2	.	CASSQAGAIDNEQFF	TGTGCCAGCAGCCAAGCGGGGGCCATCGACAATGAGCAGTTCTTC
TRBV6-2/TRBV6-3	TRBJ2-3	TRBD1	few	CASSYSRTGNKLGTDTQYF	TGTGCCAGCAGTTACTCGAGGACAGGCAATAAGTTGGGCACAGATACGCAGTATTTT
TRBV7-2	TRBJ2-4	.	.	CASSFSGPRGNIQYF	TGTGCCAGCAGCTTTAGCGGGCCCAGGGGAAACATTCAGTACTTC
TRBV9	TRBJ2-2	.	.	CASSADTYTGELFF	TGTGCCAGCAGCGCGGACACATACACCGGGGAGCTGTTTTTT
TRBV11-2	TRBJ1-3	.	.	CASSLAGHSGNTIYF	TGTGCCAGCAGCTTAGCTGGCCACTCTGGAAACACCATATATTTT
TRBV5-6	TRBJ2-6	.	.	CASSLNIASSGANVLTF	TGTGCCAGCAGCTTGAATATCGCTAGCTCTGGGGCCAACGTCCTGACTTTC
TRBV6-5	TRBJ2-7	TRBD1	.	CASSYSAQGSNEQYF	TGTGCCAGCAGTTACTCGGCACAGGGGAGCAACGAGCAGTACTTC
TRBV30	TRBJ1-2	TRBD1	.	CAWTGTGGIGYGYTF	TGTGCCTGGACCGGGACAGGGGGCATAGGCTATGGCTACACCTTC
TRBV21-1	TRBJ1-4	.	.	CASSTSRDRYEKLFF	TGTGCCAGCAGCACATCCCGGGACAGGTATGAAAAACTGTTTTTT
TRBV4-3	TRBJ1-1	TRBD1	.	CASSQVDRGGTEAFF	TGCGCCAGCAGCCAAGTGGACAGGGGAGGGACTGAAGCTTTCTTT